This TCR beta chain originates from a study of technical replicates of blood from four donors. This clone has a single count. TCRdb keeps only in-frame clones here, not all; method: immunoSEQ multiplex PCR. The sample has around 89,000 clones, around 95% seen once. Sequences were obtained from T cells isolated from PBMCs. The clonotype originates from a human donor in good health.

The CDR3 region is CASSGRQGTNEKLFF. CDR3 DNA: TGTGCCAGCAGTGGACGACAGGGAACTAATGAAAAACTGTTTTTT. The rearrangement uses TRBV28 and TRBJ1-4, with TRBD1 matching over 7 bases. J lost 1 base, V lost 5 bases, and 4 bases had no gene match. The length of the CDR3 is 15 residues. Germline V lookup: CDR1 MDHEN, CDR2 SYDVKM.